This entry lists 21 T cell receptor beta chains sequenced from one sample in a study of T cell repertoires in cytomegalovirus infection. TCRdb reanalysed the reads using MiXCR and keeps one entry per CDR3 protein. The sample records some 920,000 distinct CDR3 sequences, about a third being singletons. The antigens of these receptors remain unknown. Sample: cultured CD8+ T cells from PBMCs, taken from culture after CMV antigen stimulation. All receptors come from a human donor in good health (CMV status not recorded). Some clones in this sample may be carry-over from other donors' samples.

On this clonotype: A much larger clone is a single base away; this may be a read error. The chain joins TRBV7-8 to TRBJ1-5; 7 bases match TRBD1. After removal of 10 bases from V and 3 bases from J, the junction contained 9 bases not matched to a gene. Germline CDR1 and CDR2: SGHVS and FQNEAQ. This CDR3 is built from 14 residues. The CDR3, as DNA: TGTGCCAACAGACAGGGCGGGGACAATCAGCCCCAGCATTTT. Translating gives CANRQGGDNQPQHF.

This clonotype was detected only a few times. CDR3 amino acids: CASSSGQGTGYTF. For the CDR3, the DNA is TGTGCCAGCAGCTCGGGACAGGGGACTGGCTACACCTTC. The chain is built from TRBV7-8 and TRBJ1-2, with 10 bases matching TRBD1. The V segment lost 4 bases and the J segment 7 bases; nucleotides outside the gene matches: 3. Germline V gene lookup returns CDR1 SGHVS and CDR2 FQNEAQ. The CDR3 contains 13 residues.

J is TRBJ2-7 and V is TRBV7-9; D perhaps matches TRBD1 (6 bases). Trimming cost V 2 bases and J 2 bases, with 13 bases left between them. The germline gives CDR1 SEHNR, CDR2 FQNEAQ (reference sequence). The CDR3 runs 15 residues. This CDR3 is CASSLSGTRTYEQYF. DNA of the CDR3: TGTGCCAGCAGCTTATCTGGGACACGTACCTACGAGCAGTACTTC. Variable domain in full (rest from reference TRBV7-9 and TRBJ2-7): DTGVSQNPRHKITKRGQNVTFRCDPISEHNRLYWYRQTLGQGPEFLTYFQNEAQLEKSRLLSDRFSAERPKGSFSTLEIQRTEQGDSAMYLCASSLSGTRTYEQYFGPGTRLTVT.

The chain is built from TRBV6-1 and TRBJ1-5; D gene ambiguous. V was pared by 7 bases and J by 7 bases, with 20 bases between. This CDR3 region has 15 residues. CDR1 is MNHNS and CDR2 is SASEGT in the germline V gene. The CDR3, as DNA: TGTGCCAGCATGGCCCCCTGGGAGATAGAACAGCCCCAGCATTTT. Translating it yields CASMAPWEIEQPQHF.

In this sample, this clonotype turned up many times. V gene TRBV7-2 combines with J gene TRBJ2-3; 9 nucleotides agree with TRBD2. Looked up from germline, CDR1 is SGHTA and CDR2 is FQGNSA. Trimming at V came to 6 bases and at J to 2 bases, leaving 6 bases not matched to a gene. The CDR3 contains 15 residues. The CDR3 DNA reads TGTGCCAGCAGGAGACTAGCGGCCATCACAGATACGCAGTATTTT. Amino acid sequence: CASRRLAAITDTQYF.

In its sample, this clonotype was seen many times. The chain uses TRBV6-1 and TRBJ1-1; weak D call: TRBD1 (5 bases). Germline CDR1 reads MNHNS; CDR2 reads SASEGT. The germline V and J ends were trimmed by 6 bases and 4 bases, with 9 bases remaining between them. The CDR3 is 12 residues long. The DNA of the CDR3 is TGTGCCAGCAGGACAGAACTCACTGAAGCTTTCTTT. Protein: CASRTELTEAFF.

This clonotype has just a few counts. This chain joins TRBV4-1 and TRBJ2-1; TRBD1 agrees at 12 bases. V shed 2 bases, J shed 6 bases, and the junction held 11 bases outside the gene matches. Germline V gene sequence: CDR1 MGHRA, CDR2 YSYEKL. The CDR3 runs 18 residues. CDR3 loop: CASSQSPGQGAVGNEQFF. The CDR3 DNA is TGCGCCAGCAGCCAATCCCCGGGACAGGGGGCCGTTGGCAATGAGCAGTTCTTC.

The chain employs TRBV24-1 and TRBJ1-2, with 9 bases that match TRBD1. Germline assignment: CDR1 KGHDR and CDR2 SFDVKD. The CDR3 is 15 residues long. V lost 3 bases to trimming and J lost 3 bases; unmatched junction nucleotides: 4. The CDR3 spells CATSDPRTGDYGYTF. The CDR3 DNA follows: TGTGCCACCAGTGATCCCCGGACAGGGGACTATGGCTACACCTTC.

The rearrangement joins TRBV9 to TRBJ2-1; 11 bases are shared with TRBD1. CDR1 is SGDLS and CDR2 is YYNGEE in the germline V gene. This CDR3 spans 17 amino acids. The ends lost 0 bases at V and 4 bases at J; junction bases unmatched: 6. CDR3 in amino acids: CASSVVGGQGVYNEQFF. The CDR3 DNA follows: TGTGCCAGCAGCGTAGTTGGGGGACAGGGGGTTTACAATGAGCAGTTCTTC.

Ten or more counts support this clonotype. The rearrangement links TRBV11-1 to TRBJ2-1, with D tentatively TRBD2 (5 bases). CDR1 SGHAT and CDR2 FQDESV come from the germline V gene (reference sequence). The CDR3 totals 18 residues. V lost 2 bases and J 7 bases, leaving 24 bases between the germline ends. The CDR3 DNA is TGTGCCAGCAGCTTAATCACGGCGAGAGGGATGGGTTTTAATGAGCAGTTCTTC. Encoded protein: CASSLITARGMGFNEQFF.

The chain has TRBV10-3 and TRBJ1-1; 9 nucleotides line up with TRBD1. Germline V gene sequence: CDR1 ENHRY, CDR2 SYGVKD. The CDR3 has 16 amino acids. V shed 7 bases and J 7 bases; nucleotides not matched to a gene: 16. The CDR3 reads CAIIVSRDRENLEAFF. The CDR3 nucleotides read TGTGCCATCATCGTGTCCCGGGACAGGGAAAACCTTGAAGCTTTCTTT.

With regard to this clonotype: The junction does not match germline at one end; this may be a read error. The chain employs TRBV6-6 and TRBJ1-5; 7 bases fit TRBD1. This CDR3 contains 15 residues. Germline V gene lookup returns CDR1 MNHNY and CDR2 SVGAGI (reference sequence). The CDR3 sequence: CASSLRQGRNQTQHF. In nucleotides, the CDR3 is TGTGCCAGCAGTTTGCGACAGGGTCGAAATCAGACCCAGCATTTT.

The CDR3 DNA follows: TGTGCCAGCAGCTTCCTCCACGGCAGGGGGCTCGGGGACACTGAAGCTTTCTTT. Encoded protein: CASSFLHGRGLGDTEAFF. J is TRBJ1-1 and V is TRBV7-9; 8 nucleotides align to TRBD1. Germline CDR1 SEHNR, CDR2 FQNEAQ (reference sequence). The J segment lost 3 bases and the V segment lost 3 bases, leaving 15 bases of the junction unmatched. This CDR3 has 18 amino acids.

V gene TRBV4-1 combines with J gene TRBJ2-2; possibly TRBD1 or TRBD2 for D (5 bases each). V lost 8 bases, J lost 2 bases, and 15 bases lay in between. From germline, CDR1 is MGHRA and CDR2 YSYEKL. This CDR3 comprises 15 residues. The CDR3 protein is CASGEGRFNTGELFF. The CDR3 coding sequence is TGCGCCAGCGGTGAGGGACGGTTTAACACCGGGGAGCTGTTTTTT.

The chain is built from TRBV23-1 and TRBJ1-5, with D perhaps TRBD1 (5 bases). TRBV23-1 has ORF status, its function being uncertain. The CDR3 runs 16 residues. V gave up 0 bases and J gave up 4 bases, with 13 bases separating them. The CDR3 here is CASSQSQGGLNQPQHF. Written as DNA, the CDR3 is TGCGCCAGCAGTCAATCGCAGGGAGGTCTGAATCAGCCCCAGCATTTT.

This chain joins TRBV29-1 and TRBJ1-2; a possible D gene is TRBD1 (5 bases). The V gene lost 0 bases and the J gene lost 6 bases, with 14 bases spanning the gap. Germline V CDR1 and CDR2: SQVTM, ANQGSEA. The CDR3 runs 14 residues. The CDR3 protein is CSVEEGADHHGYTF. In DNA form, the CDR3 reads TGCAGCGTTGAAGAAGGGGCAGACCATCATGGCTACACCTTC.

This chain connects TRBV28 to TRBJ2-1, with D tentatively TRBD2 (5 bases). The germline gives CDR1 MDHEN, CDR2 SYDVKM. V lost 2 bases to trimming and J lost 8 bases, with 16 bases between them. The length of the CDR3 is 15 residues. The CDR3 DNA is TGTGCCAGCAGTTTAAGGCTAGCAACGTACCATGAGCAGTTCTTC. Protein product: CASSLRLATYHEQFF. The entire variable domain, with the rest obtained from reference TRBV28 and TRBJ2-1, is as follows: DVKVTQSSRYLVKRTGEKVFLECVQDMDHENMFWYRQDPGLGLRLIYFSYDVKMKEKGDIPEGYSVSREKKERFSLILESASTNQTSMYLCASSLRLATYHEQFFGPGTRLTVL.

This chain uses TRBV14 with TRBJ2-2, with 7 nucleotides matching TRBD1. Germline CDR1 reads SGHDN; CDR2 reads FVKESK. CDR3 length equals 16 residues. After removal of 3 bases from V and 4 bases from J, the junction contained 8 bases not matched to a gene. CDR3 amino acids: CASSQNWRTGTGELFF. CDR3 nucleotides: TGTGCCAGCAGCCAGAATTGGAGGACAGGCACCGGGGAGCTGTTTTTT. Variable domain in full (rest from reference TRBV14 and TRBJ2-2): EAGVTQFPSHSVIEKGQTVTLRCDPISGHDNLYWYRRVMGKEIKFLLHFVKESKQDESGMPNNRFLAERTGGTYSTLKVQPAELEDSGVYFCASSQNWRTGTGELFFGEGSRLTVL.

A note on this clonotype: One junction end disagrees with the germline gene, perhaps due to a read error. V is TRBV19 and J is TRBJ1-5; unclear D gene. The CDR3 is 14 residues long. Germline V gene data show CDR1 as LNHDA and CDR2 as SQIVND (reference sequence). CDR3 bases: TGTGTCAGTAGAGACGTGTATAGCAATCAGCCCCAGCATTTT. Its translation is CVSRDVYSNQPQHF.

This sequence joins TRBV7-8 and TRBJ1-3; 12 positions match TRBD1. Germline CDR1 SGHVS, CDR2 FQNEAQ. The CDR3 covers 17 residues. The V gene end was trimmed by 5 bases and the J gene end by 3 bases; junction bases not matched to a gene: 8. The CDR3 nucleotides read TGTGCCAGCAGCCACCCGGGACAGGGGGCTGATGGAAACACCATATATTTT. Translated: CASSHPGQGADGNTIYF.

This chain links TRBV7-9 with TRBJ1-1; D is unclear. Germline V lookup: CDR1 SEHNR, CDR2 FQNEAQ (reference sequence). The CDR3 has 14 amino acids. Between the trimmed V and J ends, which lost 10 bases and 6 bases, there was a span of 21 bases. The CDR3 DNA reads as TGTGCCATCCCTGCACCGGGAGGGAGGGCTGAAGCTTTCTTT. Encoded protein: CAIPAPGGRAEAFF.